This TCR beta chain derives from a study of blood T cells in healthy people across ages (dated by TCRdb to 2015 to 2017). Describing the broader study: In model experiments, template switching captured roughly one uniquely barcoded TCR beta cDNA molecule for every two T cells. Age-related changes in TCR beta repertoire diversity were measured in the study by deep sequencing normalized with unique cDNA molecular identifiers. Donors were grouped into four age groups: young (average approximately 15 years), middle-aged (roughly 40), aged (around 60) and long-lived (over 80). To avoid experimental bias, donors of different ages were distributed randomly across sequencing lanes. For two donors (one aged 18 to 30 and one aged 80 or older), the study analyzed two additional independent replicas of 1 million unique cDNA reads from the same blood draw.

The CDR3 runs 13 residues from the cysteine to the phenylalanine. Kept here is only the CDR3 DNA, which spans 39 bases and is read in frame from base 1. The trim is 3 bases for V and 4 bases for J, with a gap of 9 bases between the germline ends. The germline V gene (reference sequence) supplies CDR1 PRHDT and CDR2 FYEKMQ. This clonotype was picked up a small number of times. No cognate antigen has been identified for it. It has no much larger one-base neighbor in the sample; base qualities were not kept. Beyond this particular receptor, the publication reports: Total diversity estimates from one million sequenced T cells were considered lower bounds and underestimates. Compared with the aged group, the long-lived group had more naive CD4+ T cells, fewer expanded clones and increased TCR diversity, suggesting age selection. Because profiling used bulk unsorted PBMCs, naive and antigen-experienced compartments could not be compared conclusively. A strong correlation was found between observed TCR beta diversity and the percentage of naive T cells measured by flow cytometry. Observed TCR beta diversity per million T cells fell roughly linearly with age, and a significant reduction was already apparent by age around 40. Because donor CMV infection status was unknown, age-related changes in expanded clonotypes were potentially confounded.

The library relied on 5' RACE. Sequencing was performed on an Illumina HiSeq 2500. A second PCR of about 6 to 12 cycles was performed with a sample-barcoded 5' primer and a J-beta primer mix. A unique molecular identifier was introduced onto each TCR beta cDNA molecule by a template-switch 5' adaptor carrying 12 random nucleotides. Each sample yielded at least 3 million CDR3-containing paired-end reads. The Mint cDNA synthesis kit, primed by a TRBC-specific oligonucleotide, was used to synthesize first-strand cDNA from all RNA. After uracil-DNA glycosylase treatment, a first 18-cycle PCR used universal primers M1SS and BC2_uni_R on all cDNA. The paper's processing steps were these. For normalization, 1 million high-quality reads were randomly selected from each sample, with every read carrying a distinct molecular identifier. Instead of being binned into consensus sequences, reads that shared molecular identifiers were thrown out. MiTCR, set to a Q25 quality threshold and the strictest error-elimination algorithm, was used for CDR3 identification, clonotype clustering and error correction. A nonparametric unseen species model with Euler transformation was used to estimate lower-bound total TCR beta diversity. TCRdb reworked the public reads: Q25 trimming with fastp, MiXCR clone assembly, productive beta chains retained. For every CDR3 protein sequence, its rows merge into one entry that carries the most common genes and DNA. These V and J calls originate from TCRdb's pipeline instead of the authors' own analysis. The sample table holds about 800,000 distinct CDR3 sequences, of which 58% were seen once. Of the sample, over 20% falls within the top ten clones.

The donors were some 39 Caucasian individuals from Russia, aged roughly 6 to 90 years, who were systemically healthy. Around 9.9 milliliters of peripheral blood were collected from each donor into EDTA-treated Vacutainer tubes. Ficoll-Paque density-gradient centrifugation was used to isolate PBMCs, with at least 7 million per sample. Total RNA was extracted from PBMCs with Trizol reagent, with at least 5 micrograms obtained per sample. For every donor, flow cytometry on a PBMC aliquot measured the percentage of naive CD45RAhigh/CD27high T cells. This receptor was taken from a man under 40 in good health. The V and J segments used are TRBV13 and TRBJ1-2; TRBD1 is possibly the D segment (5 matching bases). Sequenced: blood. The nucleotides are TGTGCCAGCAGCTTGACAGTGGGCTATGGCTACACCTTC. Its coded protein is CASSLTVGYGYTF. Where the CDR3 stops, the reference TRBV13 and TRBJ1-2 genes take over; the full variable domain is AAGVIQSPRHLIKEKRETATLKCYPIPRHDTVYWYQQGPGQDPQFLISFYEKMQSDKGSIPDRFSAQQFSDYHSELNMSSLELGDSALYFCASSLTVGYGYTFGSGTRLTVV.